This TCR beta chain is drawn from a study of CD8+ T cells in alopecia areata. Whole-study context: Skin from approximately 6-12-month-old C3H/HeJ graft donors with spontaneous alopecia went to approximately 7-10-week-old female C3H/HeJ mice.

Extracted RNA was reverse transcribed, and the resulting cDNA served as sequencing template. TCRdb's table, derived via immunoSEQ multiplex PCR, lists solely in-frame clones and lacks some. Recorded here are approximately 110,000 clones, none singletons. This clone occurred a few times. Its antigen is undetermined. The protein TCRdb lists differs from the translation of the DNA at residue 12; the protein given here is translated from the DNA itself. Each gene name is a mouse one. Read data end 3 residues before the CDR3 end; the end is taken from the germline J gene. General study points: Lesional scalp, notably in alopecia totalis/universalis, had clonality above that of normal scalp.

Trimming removed 4 bases from V and 0 bases from J, with 7 bases in between. This CDR3 contains 15 residues. Germline CDR1 is NSQYPW and CDR2 is LRSPGD (reference sequence). The specimen sequenced was lesional skin. This TCR was recovered from a C3H/HeJ mouse with alopecia areata. This mouse strain has H2-k as its MHC haplotype. This sequence joins TRBV1 and TRBJ1-6; D remains unclear. TRBJ1-6 belongs to the ORF category, with a function that is uncertain. CDR3 region: CTCSGQPSYNSPLYF. Incomplete CDR3 DNA: TGCACCTGCAGTGGACAACCTTCCTATAATTCGCCC.